This T cell receptor (beta chain) came from a study of T cells in Graves' hyperthyroidism and ophthalmopathy. Study in general: Peripheral blood samples were taken at initial diagnosis, prior to any treatment.

Overall study findings and caveats: The authors' 13 V-J model separated ophthalmopathy from stable hyperthyroidism. Peripheral blood also featured most of the thyroid clonotypes expanded above 0.001.

This clonotype was seen many times. What it binds is not known. The source material, RNA transcripts, was used to amplify TCR beta CDR3 regions. The TCR CDR3 was amplified in a first-round RT-PCR using the HTBI primer set. TCRdb re-analysed the multiplex PCR reads in MiXCR, keeping a single row per CDR3 protein. The sample includes about 410,000 distinct CDR3 sequences, about 15% of them seen just once. Sequenced input: blood. This TCR derives from a young man with Graves' ophthalmopathy.

The CDR3 protein is CSAYRGSGNTIYF. CDR3 coding DNA: TGCAGTGCTTACAGGGGCTCTGGAAACACCATATATTTT. The chain uses TRBV20-1 and TRBJ1-3, with TRBD1 matching 7 bases. V gave up 5 bases and J gave up 0 bases; unmatched junction bases: 1. This CDR3 comprises 13 residues. Germline CDR1 DFQATT, CDR2 SNEGSKA (reference sequence).